Below, 5 T cell receptor beta chains from the same sample are listed, as sequenced in a study of control samples from healthy donors and cancer patients. Sequenced by immunoSEQ multiplex PCR; TCRdb stores in-frame clones only, minus some. This table has about 170,000 clones, roughly 95% appearing once. The sample was blood. The receptors originated from a woman aged 60-75 years in good health.

The chain is built from TRBV5-1 and TRBJ1-1; D is perhaps TRBD1 (6 bases). The CDR3 runs to 13 residues. Trimming took 3 bases from V and 7 from J, leaving 13 bases between them. Per the germline V gene, CDR1 is SGHRS and CDR2 is YFSETQ. The CDR3 loop is CASSSGQTVEAFF. The CDR3, as DNA: TGCGCCAGCAGCTCCGGACAGACAGTTGAAGCTTTCTTT.

The chain recombines TRBV6-8 with TRBJ1-4; D is unclear. Germline values: CDR1 MNHGY, CDR2 SAAAGT. CDR3 length: 15 amino acids. Trimming left V 1 base short and J 8 bases short, with 14 bases between. CDR3 residues: CASSYWKGRGEKLFF. CDR3 nucleotide sequence: TGTGCCAGCAGTTACTGGAAAGGGCGCGGCGAAAAACTGTTTTTT.

CDR3 DNA sequence: TGTGCCAGCAGTGATTCAGGGAAAATGAACACTGAAGCTTTCTTT. It translates to CASSDSGKMNTEAFF. The V call is TRBV6-6, the J call TRBJ1-1; weak D call: TRBD1 (5 bases). V lost 5 bases, J lost 0 bases, and 13 bases lay in between. The CDR3 length is 15 residues. Per germline, CDR1 MNHNY and CDR2 SVGAGI (reference sequence).

This clone was counted between two and nine times. The chain combines TRBV6-5 with TRBJ1-3; D not certain. Germline V lookup: CDR1 MNHEY, CDR2 SVGAGI. The V end lost 6 bases, the J end lost 0 bases, and 6 bases lay between the germline ends. The CDR3 sequence is 13 residues long. The CDR3 DNA sequence: TGTGCCAGCAGAGGTTACTCTGGAAACACCATATATTTT. This sequence encodes CASRGYSGNTIYF.

This clone showed up just once. The rearrangement links TRBV7-9 to TRBJ2-1; 7 nucleotides match TRBD2. CDR3 length: 15 amino acids. From germline, CDR1 is SEHNR and CDR2 FQNEAQ (reference sequence). Losses at the gene ends were 3 bases for V and 3 bases for J; bases not matched to a gene: 5. Written as DNA, the CDR3 is TGTGCCAGCAGCTTCGGCGGGGGTATCTACAATGAGCAGTTCTTC. The encoded protein is CASSFGGGIYNEQFF.